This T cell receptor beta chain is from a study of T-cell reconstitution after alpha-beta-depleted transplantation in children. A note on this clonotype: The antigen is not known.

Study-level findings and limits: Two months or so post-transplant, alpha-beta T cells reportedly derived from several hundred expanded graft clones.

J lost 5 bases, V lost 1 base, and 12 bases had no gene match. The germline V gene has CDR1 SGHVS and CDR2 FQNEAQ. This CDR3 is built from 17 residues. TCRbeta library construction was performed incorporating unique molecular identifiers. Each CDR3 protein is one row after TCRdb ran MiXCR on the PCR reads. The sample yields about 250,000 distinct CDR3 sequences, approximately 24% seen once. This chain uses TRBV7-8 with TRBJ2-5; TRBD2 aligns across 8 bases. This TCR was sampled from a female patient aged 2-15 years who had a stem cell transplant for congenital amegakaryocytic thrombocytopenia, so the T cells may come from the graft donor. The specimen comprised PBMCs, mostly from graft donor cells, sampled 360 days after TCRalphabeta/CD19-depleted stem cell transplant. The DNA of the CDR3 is TGTGCCAGCAGCTTAGAGGTCCCAGCGGGGGCCCTGGAGACCCAGTACTTC. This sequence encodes CASSLEVPAGALETQYF.